These 30 T cell receptor beta chains were sequenced from one sample in a study of OX40 agonist ivuxolimab in advanced cancers. Data came from immunoSEQ multiplex PCR; TCRdb stores just in-frame clones and leaves some out. This table holds more than 65,000 clones, roughly 88% found once. Here the sequenced sample was CD4+ or CD8+ T cells sorted from blood, taken in a trial of the OX40 agonist ivuxolimab. These receptors all stem from an adult with an advanced solid tumor such as melanoma, head and neck, liver or kidney cancer.

This sequence joins TRBV6-6 and TRBJ2-7; perhaps TRBD2 as D (6 bases). With 7 bases removed from V and 1 base from J, the gap between germline ends came to 17 bases. The germline CDR1 and CDR2 sequences are MNHNY and SVGAGI (reference sequence). The CDR3 runs 15 residues. The chain's CDR3 is CASTSRRGGSYEQYF. In nucleotides, the CDR3 is TGTGCCAGCACTTCGAGACGGGGAGGTTCCTACGAGCAGTACTTC.

This clone was seen only once. This chain joins TRBV5-1 and TRBJ1-2; D is unresolved. The CDR3 extends over 14 amino acids. Germline V gene sequence: CDR1 SGHRS, CDR2 YFSETQ. Trimming took 0 bases from V and 0 from J, leaving 6 bases between them. CDR3 region: CASSLGGANYGYTF. CDR3 bases: TGCGCCAGCAGCTTGGGAGGAGCTAACTATGGCTACACCTTC.

V and J are TRBV25-1 and TRBJ1-3; D is uncertain. The CDR3 runs to 14 residues. Germline CDR1 is MGHDK and CDR2 is SYGVNS. V lost 3 bases, J lost 4 bases, and 10 bases lay in between. Here the CDR3 reads CASSENPPGNTIYF. CDR3 sequence (DNA): TGTGCCAGCAGTGAGAACCCGCCGGGAAACACCATATATTTT.

The chain combines TRBV7-6 with TRBJ2-7; TRBD2 aligns across 7 bases. CDR3 length: 12 amino acids. The junction had 3 bases not matched to a gene; V was cut back by 3 bases and J by 7 bases. In germline, CDR1 is SGHVS, CDR2 FNYEAQ. The CDR3 protein is CASSFGEGEQYF. For the CDR3, the DNA is TGTGCCAGCAGCTTTGGGGAGGGAGAGCAGTACTTC.

This clone has a single count. V and J are TRBV4-1 and TRBJ2-2, with a weak D call TRBD2 (7 bases). Germline CDR1 reads MGHRA; CDR2 reads YSYEKL. V lost 1 base and J 1 base, leaving 13 bases between the germline ends. This CDR3 is built from 17 residues. The CDR3 spells CASSQAEGGGNTGELFF. CDR3 nucleotide sequence: TGCGCCAGCAGCCAAGCTGAGGGAGGGGGGAACACCGGGGAGCTGTTTTTT.

The CDR3 reads CASQRDRATDTQYF. The CDR3 DNA reads TGTGCCAGCCAGAGAGACAGGGCTACAGATACGCAGTATTTT. V and J are TRBV2 and TRBJ2-3; TRBD1 matches at 7 bases. This CDR3 is 14 amino acids long. Trimming removed 8 bases from V and 3 bases from J; junction bases left unmatched: 8. Per germline, CDR1 SNHLY and CDR2 FYNNEI. Full variable domain (remainder filled in from reference TRBV2 and TRBJ2-3): EPEVTQTPSHQVTQMGQEVILRCVPISNHLYFYWYRQILGQKVEFLVSFYNNEISEKSEIFDDQFSVERPDGSNFTLKIRSTKLEDSAMYFCASQRDRATDTQYFGPGTRLTVL.

This clone was seen only once. J is TRBJ1-5 and V is TRBV6-5, with unresolved D. Germline CDR1 reads MNHEY; CDR2 reads SVGAGI. This CDR3 is built from 14 residues. Deletions cut 0 bases from V and 4 bases from J, with 7 bases between. As DNA, the CDR3 is TGTGCCAGCAGTTACTCGGGGAGTAATCAGCCCCAGCATTTT. Amino acids: CASSYSGSNQPQHF.

This clone was detected once. The chain couples TRBV7-9 to TRBJ1-2; D is unclear. V lost 5 bases and J lost 1, with 8 bases in between. Germline CDR1 and CDR2: SEHNR and FQNEAQ (reference sequence). The CDR3 runs 13 residues. CDR3 loop: CASSLIGNYGYTF. CDR3 bases: TGTGCCAGCAGCCTAATTGGTAACTATGGCTACACCTTC.

In its sample, this clone was seen once. This chain links TRBV7-9 with TRBJ2-1; TRBD2 agrees at 11 bases. This CDR3 is 16 amino acids long. With 8 bases clipped from V and 4 bases from J, the junction kept 10 bases outside the gene matches. Looked up from germline, CDR1 is SEHNR and CDR2 is FQNEAQ (reference sequence). In DNA form, the CDR3 reads TGTGCCAGCTGGATACACGGGACTAGCGGTTACAATGAGCAGTTCTTC. It codes for CASWIHGTSGYNEQFF. Together with reference TRBV7-9 and TRBJ2-1, the CDR3 gives the full variable domain: DTGVSQNPRHKITKRGQNVTFRCDPISEHNRLYWYRQTLGQGPEFLTYFQNEAQLEKSRLLSDRFSAERPKGSFSTLEIQRTEQGDSAMYLCASWIHGTSGYNEQFFGPGTRLTVL.

J is TRBJ1-1 and V is TRBV5-1; no clear D gene. Trimming removed 0 bases at V and 1 base at J, with 7 bases between. The germline V gene has CDR1 SGHRS and CDR2 YFSETQ. This CDR3 is built from 14 residues. CDR3 in DNA: TGCGCCAGCAGCTTGGTAACAGCGAACACTGAAGCTTTCTTT. It codes for CASSLVTANTEAFF.

The chain uses TRBV2 and TRBJ2-5; 12 bases are shared with TRBD2. The junction had 9 bases not matched to a gene; V was cut back by 6 bases and J by 4 bases. Germline lookup yields CDR1 SNHLY and CDR2 FYNNEI. The length of the CDR3 is 16 residues. Written as DNA, the CDR3 is TGTGCCAGCAGCTTACGGACTAGCGGGGTTGGAGAGACCCAGTACTTC. Its translation: CASSLRTSGVGETQYF.

The chain uses TRBV18 and TRBJ1-4; unclear D gene. Germline loops: CDR1 KGHSH, CDR2 LQKENI. CDR3 size: 15 residues. V dropped 2 bases and J dropped 6 bases, with 13 bases sitting between them. CDR3 loop: CASSPMGLGDEKLFF. Here the CDR3 DNA reads TGTGCCAGCTCACCAATGGGTCTAGGAGATGAAAAACTGTTTTTT. Full variable domain (missing parts from reference TRBV18 and TRBJ1-4): NAGVMQNPRHLVRRRGQEARLRCSPMKGHSHVYWYRQLPEEGLKFMVYLQKENIIDESGMPKERFSAEFPKEGPSILRIQQVVRGDSAAYFCASSPMGLGDEKLFFGSGTQLSVL.

This clone occurred a few times. The rearrangement joins TRBV29-1 to TRBJ1-1; D may be TRBD1 (6 bases). The CDR3 extends over 13 amino acids. CDR1 and CDR2 from the germline V gene are SQVTM and ANQGSEA. V lost 7 bases, J lost 1 base, and 13 bases lay in between. The CDR3 bases are TGCAGCGGATCACAGGGCACGAACACTGAAGCTTTCTTT. Translated: CSGSQGTNTEAFF.

The chain combines TRBV18 with TRBJ1-3, with D tentatively TRBD1 (6 bases). V lost 6 bases and J lost 4, with 19 bases in between. Germline CDR1 and CDR2: KGHSH and LQKENI. This CDR3 contains 16 residues. CDR3 sequence reads: CASSPSQGSRGNTIYF. Here the CDR3 DNA reads TGTGCCAGCTCCCCCTCTCAGGGGTCGCGCGGAAACACCATATATTTT. Filled out from reference TRBV18 and TRBJ1-3, the complete variable domain reads NAGVMQNPRHLVRRRGQEARLRCSPMKGHSHVYWYRQLPEEGLKFMVYLQKENIIDESGMPKERFSAEFPKEGPSILRIQQVVRGDSAAYFCASSPSQGSRGNTIYFGEGSWLTVV.

V gene TRBV5-1 combines with J gene TRBJ1-1; 7 nucleotides align to TRBD1. Germline V gene lookup returns CDR1 SGHRS and CDR2 YFSETQ. After removal of 4 bases from V and 6 bases from J, the junction contained 9 bases not matched to a gene. This CDR3 region has 14 residues. The CDR3 bases are TGCGCCAGCAGCGAGGGACAGAAGTACCCTGAAGCTTTCTTT. This gives the protein CASSEGQKYPEAFF.

This clone was recorded a few times. The genes are TRBV5-1 and TRBJ1-5; D possibly corresponds to TRBD1 (5 bases). Trimming shortened V by 2 bases and J by 4 bases, and 10 bases separated the two germline ends. The CDR3 spans 14 residues. Per germline, CDR1 SGHRS and CDR2 YFSETQ. The CDR3: CASSLEGRNQPQHF. The CDR3 DNA reads TGCGCCAGCAGCTTAGAGGGGAGGAATCAGCCCCAGCATTTT. Using reference TRBV5-1 and TRBJ1-5 for the parts outside the CDR3, the full variable domain is KAGVTQTPRYLIKTRGQQVTLSCSPISGHRSVSWYQQTPGQGLQFLFEYFSETQRNKGNFPGRFSGRQFSNSRSEMNVSTLELGDSALYLCASSLEGRNQPQHFGDGTRLSIL.

This clone was recorded only once. V gene TRBV7-3 combines with J gene TRBJ2-7; TRBD1 might be the D (6 bases). This CDR3 comprises 13 residues. The V and J ends lost 3 bases and 7 bases respectively, with 13 bases between them. Germline lookup yields CDR1 SGHTA and CDR2 FQGTGA. The CDR3 spells CASSLQGFGEQYF. The DNA of the CDR3 is TGTGCCAGCAGCTTGCAGGGGTTTGGGGAGCAGTACTTC.

The chain couples TRBV5-1 to TRBJ2-6; no definite D call. This CDR3 has 14 amino acids. The ends were cut back, 1 base at V and 2 bases at J, with 4 bases in the middle. CDR1 and CDR2 (germline): SGHRS, YFSETQ. The CDR3 is CASSLWAGANVLTF. For the CDR3, the DNA is TGCGCCAGCAGCTTGTGGGCTGGGGCCAACGTCCTGACTTTC.

The count of this clone is one. The chain employs TRBV28 and TRBJ2-1; 9 nucleotides align to TRBD1. The V and J ends lost 6 bases and 2 bases, in that order; junction bases with no gene match: 5. Germline CDR1 is MDHEN and CDR2 is SYDVKM. CDR3 size: 15 residues. The CDR3 reads CASRPGQGPYNEQFF. CDR3 DNA: TGTGCCAGCAGGCCGGGACAGGGACCCTACAATGAGCAGTTCTTC.

The V gene is TRBV21-1, the J gene TRBJ2-7. TRBV21-1 is a listed pseudogene. The CDR3 length is 15 residues. CDR3 nucleotides: TGTGCCAGCAGCAAAGTCAGGACCGAGGACTACGAGCAGTACTTC. Its translation is CASSKVRTEDYEQYF.

This chain uses TRBV6-5 with TRBJ1-1; D not certain. Germline CDR1 is MNHEY and CDR2 is SVGAGI. The CDR3 contains 14 residues. V gave up 1 base and J gave up 1 base, with 7 bases separating them. CDR3 region: CASSYYGENTEAFF. The CDR3 DNA is TGTGCCAGCAGTTACTATGGGGAGAACACTGAAGCTTTCTTT.

The chain links TRBV21-1 to TRBJ1-1; TRBD1, the D gene given by the table, was not confirmed from the DNA. TRBV21-1 represents a pseudogene. The length of the CDR3 is 18 residues. The CDR3 spells CASSKRGPTGTPGTEAFF. In DNA form, the CDR3 reads TGTGCCAGCAGCAAACGGGGGCCGACAGGGACCCCTGGCACTGAAGCTTTCTTT.

The chain joins TRBV23-1 to TRBJ2-7, with 7 positions matching TRBD2. TRBV23-1 is sorted into the ORF group, with uncertain function. The CDR3 runs 20 residues. Losses at the gene ends were 0 bases for V and 2 bases for J; bases not matched to a gene: 19. The CDR3 DNA reads as TGCGCCAGCAGTCAATCCAAGACCCTGACTAGCCCCCGAGTTCCCTACGAGCAGTACTTC. Protein: CASSQSKTLTSPRVPYEQYF.

The chain combines TRBV5-5 with TRBJ1-2, with no clear D. CDR1 and CDR2 from the germline V gene are SGHKS and YYEKEE (reference sequence). Trimming cost V 0 bases and J 4 bases, with 10 bases left between them. There are 14 residues in the CDR3. This chain's CDR3 is CASSLEHSPYGYTF. Here the CDR3 DNA reads TGTGCCAGCAGCTTGGAACACAGCCCCTATGGCTACACCTTC.

This sequence joins TRBV19 and TRBJ2-7; possible D gene TRBD1, 5 bases. The CDR3 has 14 residues. V was clipped by 0 bases and J by 4 bases, with 10 bases between them. Per germline, CDR1 LNHDA and CDR2 SQIVND (reference sequence). In DNA, the CDR3 is TGTGCCAGTAGTATAGAGGCAGGGTCATACGAGCAGTACTTC. Translating gives CASSIEAGSYEQYF.

A note on this clone: At one of its ends the junction is not consistent with the germline gene, which may arise from a read error. The chain carries TRBV4-1 and TRBJ1-6; 7 positions match TRBD1. Germline values: CDR1 MGHRA, CDR2 YSYEKL. This CDR3 has 14 amino acids. CDR3 loop: CVSSQGDRLPPLHF. CDR3 nucleotides: TGCGTCAGCAGCCAAGGGGACAGATTGCCACCCCTCCACTTT.

The chain uses TRBV19 and TRBJ2-7, with 13 bases lining up with TRBD2. The CDR3 length is 15 residues. Germline CDR1 is LNHDA and CDR2 is SQIVND (reference sequence). V trimming: 9 bases; J trimming: 0 bases; junction bases outside the gene matches: 5. The CDR3 sequence is CASRLAGGISYEQYF. CDR3 coding DNA: TGTGCCAGCCGACTAGCGGGGGGAATCTCCTACGAGCAGTACTTC.

CDR3: CSAGDDYGYTF. In nucleotides, the CDR3 is TGCAGTGCTGGGGACGACTATGGCTACACCTTC. The chain has TRBV20-1 and TRBJ1-2, with TRBD1 as a possible D gene (5 bases). Trimming removed 5 bases from V and 3 bases from J, with 7 bases in between. This CDR3 spans 11 amino acids. CDR1 is DFQATT, CDR2 SNEGSKA, per germline (reference sequence).

This chain uses TRBV27 with TRBJ2-1; TRBD2 matches at 7 bases. The trim removed 8 bases at V and 3 bases at J, leaving 7 bases unmatched. The CDR3 contains 14 residues. CDR1 is MNHEY and CDR2 is SMNVEV in the germline V gene (reference sequence). CDR3 region: CASALTGGYNEQFF. CDR3 DNA: TGTGCCAGCGCCCTAACGGGGGGCTACAATGAGCAGTTCTTC.

The genes are TRBV6-5 and TRBJ1-4; tentatively, D is TRBD1 (5 bases). The germline V gene encodes CDR1 MNHEY and CDR2 SVGAGI. Trimming pared 4 bases from V and 6 bases from J, leaving 18 bases between. This CDR3 is 16 amino acids long. CDR3 loop: CASSLVGTAGDEKLFF. CDR3 in DNA: TGTGCCAGCAGTTTAGTCGGGACCGCAGGAGATGAAAAACTGTTTTTT.